This T cell receptor (beta chain) was sequenced for a study of T cell changes during pregnancy in multiple sclerosis. Clones were sequenced by immunoSEQ multiplex PCR, and TCRdb holds only the in-frame ones, with some missing. The profile shows around 66,000 clones, about nine tenths of them singletons. The germline V gene has CDR1 SGHNT and CDR2 YENEEA. This CDR3 spans 11 amino acids. Deletions cut 5 bases from V and 15 bases from J, with 15 bases between. The chain carries TRBV11-3 and TRBJ2-3; D not certain. The clonotype was recovered from a female donor in good health, enrolled as a control in a pregnancy study. Sequences were derived from peripheral blood, sampled in the first trimester of pregnancy. DNA for the CDR3: TGTGCCAGCAGCCCGGGTCAACGAGTATATTTT. It is translated as CASSPGQRVYF.